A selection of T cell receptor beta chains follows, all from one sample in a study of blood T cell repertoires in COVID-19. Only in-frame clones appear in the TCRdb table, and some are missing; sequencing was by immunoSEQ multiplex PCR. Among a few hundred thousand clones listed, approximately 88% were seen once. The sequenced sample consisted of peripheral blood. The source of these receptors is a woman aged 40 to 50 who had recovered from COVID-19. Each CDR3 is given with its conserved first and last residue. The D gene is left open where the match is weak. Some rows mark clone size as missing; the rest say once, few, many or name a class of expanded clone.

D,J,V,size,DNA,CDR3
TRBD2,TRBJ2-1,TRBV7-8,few,TGTGCCAGCAGCAAGGAGGGGGGACTAGCGGGAATATACAATGAGCAGTTCTTC,CASSKEGGLAGIYNEQFF
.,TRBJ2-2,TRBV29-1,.,TGCAGCGTTGACCAGGGCTGGACCGGGGAGCTGTTTTTT,CSVDQGWTGELFF
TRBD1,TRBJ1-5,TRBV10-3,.,TGTGCCATCAGCCGGACAGGGGGGGATCAGCCCCAGCATTTT,CAISRTGGDQPQHF
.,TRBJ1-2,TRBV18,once,TGTGCCAGCTCACCAATGGGGGGCTATGGCTACACCTTC,CASSPMGGYGYTF
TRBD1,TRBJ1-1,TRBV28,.,TGTGCCAGCAGTTTAGGGGGACAGTCGAACACTGAAGCTTTCTTT,CASSLGGQSNTEAFF
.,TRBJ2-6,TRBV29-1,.,TGCAGCGTTGCTAAGGGGACTGGGGCCAACGTCCTGACTTTC,CSVAKGTGANVLTF
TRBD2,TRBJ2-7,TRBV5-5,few,TGTGCCAGCAGCCCGGGACTAGCGGGAGGCGGGGCGGGCTCCTACGAGCAGTACTTC,CASSPGLAGGGAGSYEQYF
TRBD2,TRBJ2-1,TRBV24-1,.,TGTGCCACCAGTGATTGGGCTAGCGGCTCCTACAATGAGCAGTTCTTC,CATSDWASGSYNEQFF
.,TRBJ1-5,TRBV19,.,TGTGCCAGTAAAGGGCAGGGGTACAATCAGCCCCAGCATTTT,CASKGQGYNQPQHF
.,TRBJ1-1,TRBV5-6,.,TGTGCCAGCAGCTTTCAGGGGAACACTGAAGCTTTCTTT,CASSFQGNTEAFF
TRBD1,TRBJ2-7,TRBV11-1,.,TGTGCCAGCAGCTACTACAGGGGTTACGAGCAGTACTTC,CASSYYRGYEQYF
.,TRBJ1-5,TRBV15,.,TGTGCCACCAGCAGAGATCTTGGGGCAAGCAATCAGCCCCAGCATTTT,CATSRDLGASNQPQHF
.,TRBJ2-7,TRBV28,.,TGTGCCAGCAGTCCCCGGAGGGCCTCGGAGCAGTACTTC,CASSPRRASEQYF
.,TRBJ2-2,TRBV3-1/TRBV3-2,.,TGTGCCAGCAGCCAATCACTAGCAAGGGACACCGGGGAGCTGTTTTTT,CASSQSLARDTGELFF